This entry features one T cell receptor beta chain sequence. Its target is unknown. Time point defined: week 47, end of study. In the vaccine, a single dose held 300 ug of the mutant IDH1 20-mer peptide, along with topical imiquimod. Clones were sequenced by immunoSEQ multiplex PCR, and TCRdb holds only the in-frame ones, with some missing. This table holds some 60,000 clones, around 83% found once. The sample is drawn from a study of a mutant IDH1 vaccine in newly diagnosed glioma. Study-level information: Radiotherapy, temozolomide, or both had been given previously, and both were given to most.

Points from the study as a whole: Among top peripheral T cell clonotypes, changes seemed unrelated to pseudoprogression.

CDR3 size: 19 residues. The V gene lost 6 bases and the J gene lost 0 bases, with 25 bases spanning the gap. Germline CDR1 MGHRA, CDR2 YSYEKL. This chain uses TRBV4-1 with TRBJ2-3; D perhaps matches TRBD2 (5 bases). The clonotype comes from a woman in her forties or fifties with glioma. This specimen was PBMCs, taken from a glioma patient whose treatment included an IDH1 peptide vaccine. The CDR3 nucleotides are TGCGCCAGCAGGTCCGTAGGGAGAGGGCCTAAGAGGAGCACAGATACGCAGTATTTT. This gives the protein CASRSVGRGPKRSTDTQYF.